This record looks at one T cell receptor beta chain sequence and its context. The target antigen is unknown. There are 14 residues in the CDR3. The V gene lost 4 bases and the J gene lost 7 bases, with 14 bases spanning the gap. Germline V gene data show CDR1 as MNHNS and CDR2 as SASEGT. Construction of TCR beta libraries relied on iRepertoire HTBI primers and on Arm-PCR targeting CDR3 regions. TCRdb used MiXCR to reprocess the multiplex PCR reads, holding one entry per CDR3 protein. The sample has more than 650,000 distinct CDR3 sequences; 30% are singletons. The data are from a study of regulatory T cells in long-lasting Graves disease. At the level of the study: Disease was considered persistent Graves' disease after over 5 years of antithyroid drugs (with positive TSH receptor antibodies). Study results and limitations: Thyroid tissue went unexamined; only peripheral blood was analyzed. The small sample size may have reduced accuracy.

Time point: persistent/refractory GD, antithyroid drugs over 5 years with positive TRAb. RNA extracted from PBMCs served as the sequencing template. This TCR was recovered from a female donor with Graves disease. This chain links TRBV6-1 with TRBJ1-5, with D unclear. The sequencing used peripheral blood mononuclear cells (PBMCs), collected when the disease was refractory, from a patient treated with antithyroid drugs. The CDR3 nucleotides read TGTGCCAGCAGTGGGAGACTCGTTGGGCAGCCCCAGCATTTT. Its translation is CASSGRLVGQPQHF.